This entry lists 23 T cell receptor beta chains sequenced from one sample in a study of shared clonotypes between healthy human individuals. Here immunoSEQ multiplex PCR was the method, and the copy in TCRdb shows in-frame clones only, minus some. The sample contains some 2.4 million clones, 80% to 95% of which appear only once. The sequenced sample consisted of naive CD4+ T cells from PBMCs. Specified subset: CD45RA+ positively selected. The receptors here all came from a man younger than 35 in good health. Some clones in this sample may be carry-over from other donors' samples.

The V gene is TRBV5-6, the J gene TRBJ2-3, with D perhaps given as TRBD1 or TRBD2 (5 bases each). Per germline, CDR1 SGHDT and CDR2 YYEEEE. Trimming removed 2 bases at V and 0 bases at J, with 13 bases between. CDR3 size: 16 residues. The CDR3 here is CASSFYLGESTDTQYF. The CDR3 DNA sequence: TGTGCCAGCAGCTTCTATCTAGGGGAGAGCACAGATACGCAGTATTTT.

The chain links TRBV7-8 to TRBJ1-6, with D possibly being TRBD1 (5 bases). V was cut by 4 bases and J by 4 bases, with 14 bases left in between. The germline CDR1 and CDR2 sequences are SGHVS and FQNEAQ. CDR3 length: 16 residues. CDR3 nucleotide sequence: TGTGCCAGCAGCTCCCGTCGACAGCCTTATAATTCACCCCTCCACTTT. Protein product: CASSSRRQPYNSPLHF.

With regard to this clone: Other nucleotide sequences from this sample produce the same CDR3. The CDR3 coding sequence is TGTGCCAGCAGCGTCGGGACTAGCTACAATGAGCAGTTCTTC. This gives the protein CASSVGTSYNEQFF. J is TRBJ2-1 and V is TRBV7-3; TRBD2 aligns across 8 bases. V lost 5 bases, J lost 3 bases, and 3 bases stayed unmatched. This CDR3 is built from 14 residues. Germline CDR1 and CDR2: SGHTA and FQGTGA.

The chain is built from TRBV12-5 and TRBJ1-2; D remains ambiguous. The CDR3 runs to 18 residues. The germline gives CDR1 LGHNT, CDR2 FRNRAP. Between the trimmed V and J ends, which lost 0 bases and 0 bases, there was a span of 17 bases. The CDR3 bases are TGTGCTAGTGGTTTGGTACCTTCCGGGCAACCTTCTAACTATGGCTACACCTTC. Amino acid sequence: CASGLVPSGQPSNYGYTF.

V and J are TRBV19 and TRBJ2-1, with TRBD1 identical over 7 bases. Trimming took 5 bases from V and 11 from J; bases not matched to a gene: 18. This CDR3 has 16 amino acids. The germline gives CDR1 LNHDA, CDR2 SQIVND (reference sequence). DNA for the CDR3: TGTGCCAGTAGTCCCCTCCCGGGACAGCTTACAATGAAGCAGTTCTTC. This sequence encodes CASSPLPGQLTMKQFF.

V gene TRBV28 combines with J gene TRBJ2-1; 10 nucleotides align to TRBD2. Germline-derived CDR1 and CDR2 are MDHEN and SYDVKM. After removal of 3 bases from V and 8 bases from J, the junction contained 7 bases not matched to a gene. This CDR3 region has 15 residues. In nucleotides, the CDR3 is TGTGCCAGCAGTTTTGTAGCGGGAGGAAAGGATGAGCAGTTCTTC. Its translation: CASSFVAGGKDEQFF.

Notes on this clone: Other nucleotide sequences from this sample produce the same CDR3. The chain links TRBV19 to TRBJ2-7, with D uncertain. The germline V and J ends were trimmed by 5 bases and 0 bases, with 8 bases remaining between them. CDR1 is LNHDA, CDR2 SQIVND, per germline (reference sequence). This CDR3 region has 13 residues. The CDR3 is CASSSGPSYEQYF. The CDR3 DNA follows: TGTGCCAGTAGTTCCGGTCCCTCCTACGAGCAGTACTTC.

The chain couples TRBV7-2 to TRBJ1-5; D is uncertain. The CDR3 loop spans 13 amino acids. V lost 5 bases to trimming and J lost 6 bases, with 11 bases between them. Germline CDR1 SGHTA, CDR2 FQGNSA. The CDR3 nucleotides read TGTGCCAGCAGCCCCGGGGTGGGTCAGCCCCAGCATTTT. This sequence encodes CASSPGVGQPQHF.

The CDR3 spells CASSLYGGRSGELFF. Here the CDR3 DNA reads TGTGCCAGCAGTTTATACGGGGGGCGGTCCGGGGAGCTGTTTTTT. The chain has TRBV27 and TRBJ2-2; D possibly corresponds to TRBD2 (7 bases). The ends were cut back, 1 base at V and 6 bases at J, with 12 bases in the middle. There are 15 residues in the CDR3. Germline V gene lookup returns CDR1 MNHEY and CDR2 SMNVEV (reference sequence).

The V and J genes are TRBV28 and TRBJ2-7, with D uncertain. V lost 6 bases, J lost 6 bases, and 18 bases lay in between. Per the germline V gene, CDR1 is MDHEN and CDR2 is SYDVKM. The CDR3 covers 14 residues. The CDR3 DNA follows: TGTGCCAGCAGCTTAACCTCTAGGAAAGGCGAGCAGTACTTC. Its protein is CASSLTSRKGEQYF.

The rearrangement uses TRBV28 and TRBJ2-7; 7 nucleotides match TRBD2. The CDR3 is made up of 14 amino acids. Germline values: CDR1 MDHEN, CDR2 SYDVKM. The junction had 9 bases not matched to a gene; V was cut back by 7 bases and J by 3 bases. The CDR3 coding sequence is TGTGCCAGCACCCCTCCGGGAGGCTACTACGAGCAGTACTTC. Residues: CASTPPGGYYEQYF.

The V call is TRBV6-5, the J call TRBJ2-7; 7 nucleotides line up with TRBD2. The CDR3 loop spans 16 amino acids. V trimming: 2 bases; J trimming: 5 bases; junction bases outside the gene matches: 12. In germline, CDR1 is MNHEY, CDR2 SVGAGI. This CDR3 is CASSYRPAGLNDEQYF. CDR3 nucleotides: TGTGCCAGCAGTTACCGACCAGCGGGACTTAACGACGAGCAGTACTTC.

Worth noting for this clone: The same CDR3 also results from other DNA sequences found in this sample. V and J are TRBV15 and TRBJ2-7, with a tentative D call TRBD2 (5 bases). The germline V gene encodes CDR1 LNHNV and CDR2 YYDKDF (reference sequence). This CDR3 spans 13 amino acids. The ends were cut back, 3 bases at V and 3 bases at J, with 9 bases in the middle. The CDR3: CATSRPGSYEQYF. CDR3 DNA sequence: TGTGCCACCAGCAGGCCGGGGAGCTACGAGCAGTACTTC.

This chain joins TRBV29-1 and TRBJ2-7; TRBD2 agrees at 10 bases. The CDR3 is 13 amino acids. Germline CDR1 and CDR2: SQVTM and ANQGSEA. Losses at the gene ends were 6 bases for V and 4 bases for J; bases not matched to a gene: 6. CDR3 bases: TGCAGCGTGAAACTAGCGGGAATATACGAGCAGTACTTC. This gives the protein CSVKLAGIYEQYF.

This sequence joins TRBV18 and TRBJ2-7; tentatively, D is TRBD1 (5 bases). Germline CDR1 and CDR2: KGHSH and LQKENI. Deletions cut 2 bases from V and 5 bases from J, with 13 bases between. This CDR3 contains 14 residues. CDR3 coding DNA: TGTGCCAGCTCACCATCAACAGGTGGTAACGAGCAGTACTTC. Translation gives CASSPSTGGNEQYF. Variable domain in full (rest from reference TRBV18 and TRBJ2-7): NAGVMQNPRHLVRRRGQEARLRCSPMKGHSHVYWYRQLPEEGLKFMVYLQKENIIDESGMPKERFSAEFPKEGPSILRIQQVVRGDSAAYFCASSPSTGGNEQYFGPGTRLTVT.

The chain uses TRBV19 and TRBJ2-7; D may match TRBD1 or TRBD2 (7 bases each). CDR1 is LNHDA, CDR2 SQIVND, per germline (reference sequence). The CDR3 has 15 residues. Trimming left V 6 bases short and J 2 bases short, with 17 bases between. The CDR3 spells CASSQTRGRAYEQYF. DNA of the CDR3: TGTGCCAGTAGCCAAACCAGGGGGAGGGCCTACGAGCAGTACTTC.

The chain is built from TRBV30 and TRBJ1-4; tentative D call: TRBD1 (5 bases). The CDR3 loop spans 15 amino acids. Trimming left V 0 bases short and J 8 bases short, with 16 bases between. Germline CDR1 and CDR2: GTSNPN and SVGIG (reference sequence). CDR3 sequence (DNA): TGTGCCTGGAGTGTACCGACAGCTCGGCGAGAAAAACTGTTTTTT. It encodes CAWSVPTARREKLFF. Based on the CDR3 plus reference TRBV30 and TRBJ1-4, the full variable domain is SQTIHQWPATLVQPVGSPLSLECTVEGTSNPNLYWYRQAAGRGLQLLFYSVGIGQISSEVPQNLSASRPQDRQFILSSKKLLLSDSGFYLCAWSVPTARREKLFFGSGTQLSVL.

This clone was seen a handful of times. CDR3 region: CASIAGQYGAFF. As DNA, the CDR3 is TGTGCCAGCATTGCGGGCCAGTACGGAGCTTTCTTT. V and J are TRBV6-6 and TRBJ1-1, with D unclear. V was cut by 7 bases and J by 10 bases, with 16 bases left in between. The CDR3 spans 12 residues. CDR1 and CDR2 from the germline V gene are MNHNY and SVGAGI (reference sequence).

The gene calls are TRBV4-1 and TRBJ1-4; 10 nucleotides align to TRBD1. CDR1 and CDR2 (germline): MGHRA, YSYEKL. The CDR3 extends over 16 amino acids. J was trimmed by 7 bases and V by 7 bases; bases with no gene match: 12. The CDR3 protein is CASNDRGRHSSEKLFF. The CDR3 nucleotides read TGCGCCAGCAACGACAGGGGGCGCCATTCGAGTGAAAAACTGTTTTTT.

This rearrangement joins TRBV4-1 to TRBJ1-5, with TRBD1 matching over 8 bases. The trim removed 1 base at V and 6 bases at J, leaving 8 bases unmatched. From germline, CDR1 is MGHRA and CDR2 YSYEKL. The CDR3 spans 16 residues. The CDR3 here is CASSQARQGMSQPQHF. DNA of the CDR3: TGCGCCAGCAGCCAAGCCCGACAGGGGATGAGTCAGCCCCAGCATTTT.

This chain links TRBV4-3 with TRBJ1-4, with D perhaps matching TRBD1 (5 bases). The CDR3 runs 14 residues. Germline CDR1 and CDR2: LGHNA and YSLEER. The V gene lost 1 base and the J gene lost 8 bases, with 11 bases spanning the gap. CDR3 nucleotide sequence: TGCGCCAGCAGCCAAGCGGGGGTGGGGGAAAAACTGTTTTTT. It encodes CASSQAGVGEKLFF.

This rearrangement joins TRBV19 to TRBJ2-1; no clear D gene. CDR3 length: 15 amino acids. V lost 4 bases and J lost 6, with 16 bases in between. Germline loops: CDR1 LNHDA, CDR2 SQIVND (reference sequence). CDR3 protein: CASSKRSPLGNEQFF. The CDR3 DNA sequence: TGTGCCAGTAGTAAAAGGAGCCCCCTGGGCAATGAGCAGTTCTTC.

The gene calls are TRBV7-2 and TRBJ1-2; 10 bases agree with TRBD1. The germline V gene has CDR1 SGHTA and CDR2 FQGNSA. The CDR3 loop spans 15 amino acids. The junction had 10 bases not matched to a gene; V was cut back by 4 bases and J by 8 bases. This CDR3 reads CASSSQGQGRVGYTF. The CDR3 coding sequence is TGTGCCAGCAGCTCCCAGGGACAGGGGAGGGTGGGCTACACCTTC.